This T cell receptor beta chain was profiled in a study of T cell responses to AZD1222 COVID-19 vaccine. Study information: Investigators merged groups given second doses at roughly 4 or roughly 12 weeks. Findings and limits, study-wide: Among AZD1222 vaccinees, only six or seven were seropositive at baseline.

Remarks on this clone: Its antigen remains unidentified.

Libraries were prepared by immunoSEQ multiplex PCR; TCRdb keeps only in-frame clonotypes and omits some of them. Here the sample spans approximately 130,000 clones, more than 85% being singletons. In germline, CDR1 is SGHNT, CDR2 YENEEA. Deletions cut 2 bases from V and 8 bases from J, with 16 bases between. The CDR3 is 15 residues long. The chain combines TRBV11-3 with TRBJ2-1, with D tentatively TRBD2 (7 bases). The material sequenced was peripheral blood, taken on day 0 of AZD1222 vaccination. The clonotype was recovered from an adult in good health. The CDR3 reads CASSLRGASPHEQFF. CDR3 DNA sequence: TGTGCCAGCAGCTTACGGGGGGCATCACCGCATGAGCAGTTCTTC.